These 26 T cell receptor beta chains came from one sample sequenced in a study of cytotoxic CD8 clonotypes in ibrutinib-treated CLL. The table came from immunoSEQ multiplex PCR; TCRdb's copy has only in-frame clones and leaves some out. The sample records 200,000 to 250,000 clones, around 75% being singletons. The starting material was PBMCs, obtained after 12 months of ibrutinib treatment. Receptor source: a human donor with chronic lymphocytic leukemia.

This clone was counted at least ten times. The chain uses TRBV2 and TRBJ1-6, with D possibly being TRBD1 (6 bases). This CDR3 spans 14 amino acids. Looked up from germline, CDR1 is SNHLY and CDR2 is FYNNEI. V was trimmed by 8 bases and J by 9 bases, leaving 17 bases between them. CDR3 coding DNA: TGTGCCAGCTCAGGTCAGGGGCTGATTTCACCCCTCCACTTT. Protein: CASSGQGLISPLHF.

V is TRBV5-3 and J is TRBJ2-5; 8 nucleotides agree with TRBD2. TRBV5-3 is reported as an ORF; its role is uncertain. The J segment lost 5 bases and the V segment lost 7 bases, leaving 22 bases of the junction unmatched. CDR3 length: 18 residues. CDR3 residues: CARETAPGLGCGGETQYF. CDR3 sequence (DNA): TGTGCCAGAGAAACTGCACCGGGACTAGGGTGCGGCGGGGAGACCCAGTACTTC.

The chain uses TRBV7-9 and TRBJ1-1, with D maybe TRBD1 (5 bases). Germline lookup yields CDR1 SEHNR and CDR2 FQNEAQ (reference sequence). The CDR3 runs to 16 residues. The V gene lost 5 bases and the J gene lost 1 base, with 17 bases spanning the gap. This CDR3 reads CASSTAIRGPNTEAFF. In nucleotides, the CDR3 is TGTGCCAGCAGCACCGCTATCCGGGGACCGAACACTGAAGCTTTCTTT.

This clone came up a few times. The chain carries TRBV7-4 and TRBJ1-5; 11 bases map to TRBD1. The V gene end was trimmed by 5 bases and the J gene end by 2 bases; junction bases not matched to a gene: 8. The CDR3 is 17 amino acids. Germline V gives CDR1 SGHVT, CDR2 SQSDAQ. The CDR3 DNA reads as TGTGCCAGCAGCCCGAGGACAGGGGGCGCTTGCAATCAGCCCCAGCATTTT. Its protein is CASSPRTGGACNQPQHF.

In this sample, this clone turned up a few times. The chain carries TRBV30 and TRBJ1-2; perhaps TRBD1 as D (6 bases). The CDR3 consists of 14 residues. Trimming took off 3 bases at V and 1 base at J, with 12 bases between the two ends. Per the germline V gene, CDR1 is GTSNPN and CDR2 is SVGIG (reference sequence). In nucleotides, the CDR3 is TGTGCCTGGAGCGGACAGAACCGTAACTATGGCTACACCTTC. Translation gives CAWSGQNRNYGYTF.

The CDR3 coding sequence is TGTGCCAGCTCACCACCTGTTGCCTACGAGCAGTACTTC. Amino acid sequence: CASSPPVAYEQYF. The chain uses TRBV18 and TRBJ2-7, with D hard to call. CDR3 length equals 13 residues. Germline values: CDR1 KGHSH, CDR2 LQKENI. V dropped 0 bases and J dropped 2 bases, with 5 bases sitting between them.

The CDR3 nucleotides are TGTGCCACCAGCAGTTGGGGCGATTCACCGACAACTAATGAAAAACTGTTTTTT. This codes for CATSSWGDSPTTNEKLFF. This chain connects TRBV15 to TRBJ1-4; D might be TRBD1 (5 bases). V lost 3 bases to trimming and J lost 0 bases, with 17 bases between them. Germline V gene data show CDR1 as LNHNV and CDR2 as YYDKDF (reference sequence). This CDR3 has 18 amino acids.

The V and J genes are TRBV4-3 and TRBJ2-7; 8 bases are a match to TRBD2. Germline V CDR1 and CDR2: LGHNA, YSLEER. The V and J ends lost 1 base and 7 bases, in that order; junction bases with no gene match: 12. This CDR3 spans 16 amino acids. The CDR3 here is CASSQGTGGPLREQYF. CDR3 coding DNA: TGCGCCAGCAGCCAAGGGACGGGAGGGCCCCTTCGGGAGCAGTACTTC.

The DNA for the CDR3 is TGTGCCAGCAGCTTAGTAGGGGAGCGGACTGAAGCTTTCTTT. Its translation is CASSLVGERTEAFF. The rearrangement uses TRBV7-9 and TRBJ1-1; the D gene is possibly TRBD1 (5 bases). This CDR3 is built from 14 residues. From germline, CDR1 is SEHNR and CDR2 FQNEAQ (reference sequence). The V and J ends lost 1 base and 5 bases respectively, with 11 bases between them.

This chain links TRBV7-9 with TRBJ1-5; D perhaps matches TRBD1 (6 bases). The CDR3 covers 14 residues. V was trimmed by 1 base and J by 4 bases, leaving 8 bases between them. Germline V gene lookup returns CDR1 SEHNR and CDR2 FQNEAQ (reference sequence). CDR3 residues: CASSLGDINQPQHF. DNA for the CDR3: TGTGCCAGCAGCTTAGGGGACATTAATCAGCCCCAGCATTTT.

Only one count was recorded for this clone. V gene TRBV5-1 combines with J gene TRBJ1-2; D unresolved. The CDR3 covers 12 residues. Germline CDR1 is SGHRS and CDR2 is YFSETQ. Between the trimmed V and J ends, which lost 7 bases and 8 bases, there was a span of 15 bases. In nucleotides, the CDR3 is TGCGCCAGCCCCCGGAAGGGAGGGGGCTACACCTTC. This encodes CASPRKGGGYTF. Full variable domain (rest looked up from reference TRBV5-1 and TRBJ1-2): KAGVTQTPRYLIKTRGQQVTLSCSPISGHRSVSWYQQTPGQGLQFLFEYFSETQRNKGNFPGRFSGRQFSNSRSEMNVSTLELGDSALYLCASPRKGGGYTFGSGTRLTVV.

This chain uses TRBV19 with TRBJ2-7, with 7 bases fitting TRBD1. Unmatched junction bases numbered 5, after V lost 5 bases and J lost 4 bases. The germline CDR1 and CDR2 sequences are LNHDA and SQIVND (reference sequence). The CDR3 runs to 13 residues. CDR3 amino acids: CASSLDREYEQYF. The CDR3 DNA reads TGTGCCAGTAGTCTCGACAGGGAGTACGAGCAGTACTTC.

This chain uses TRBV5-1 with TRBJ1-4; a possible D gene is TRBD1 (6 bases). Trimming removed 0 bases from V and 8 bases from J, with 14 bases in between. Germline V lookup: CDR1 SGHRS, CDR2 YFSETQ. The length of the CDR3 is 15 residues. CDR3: CASSLAAGVNEKLFF. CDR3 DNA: TGCGCCAGCAGCTTGGCGGCAGGGGTTAACGAAAAACTGTTTTTT.

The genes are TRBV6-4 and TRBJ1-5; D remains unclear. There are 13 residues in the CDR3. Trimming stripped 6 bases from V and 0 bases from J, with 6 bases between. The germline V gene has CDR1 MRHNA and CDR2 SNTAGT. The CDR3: CASSFNSNQPQHF. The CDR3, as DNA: TGTGCCAGCAGCTTTAATAGCAATCAGCCCCAGCATTTT.

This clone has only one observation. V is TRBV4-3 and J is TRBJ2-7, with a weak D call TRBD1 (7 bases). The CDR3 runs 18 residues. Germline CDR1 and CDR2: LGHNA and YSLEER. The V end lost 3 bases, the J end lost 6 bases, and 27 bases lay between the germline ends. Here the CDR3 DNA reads TGCGCCAGCAGCCACGTGATGATGCGGGGACAGCCTCTTAGCGAGCAGTACTTC. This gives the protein CASSHVMMRGQPLSEQYF.

In nucleotides, the CDR3 is TGTGCCTGGAGGGATATCCGGGAGCGTCGGGAAAAACTGTTTTTT. It codes for CAWRDIRERREKLFF. The chain links TRBV30 to TRBJ1-4; no clear D. Per the germline V gene, CDR1 is GTSNPN and CDR2 is SVGIG (reference sequence). The length of the CDR3 is 15 residues. V lost 3 bases and J lost 8, with 19 bases in between.

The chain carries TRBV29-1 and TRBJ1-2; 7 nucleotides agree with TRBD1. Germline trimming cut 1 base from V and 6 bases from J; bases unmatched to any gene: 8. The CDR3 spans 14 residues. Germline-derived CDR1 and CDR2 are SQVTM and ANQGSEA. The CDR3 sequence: CSVEVGYRGNGYTF. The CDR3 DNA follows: TGCAGCGTTGAAGTCGGTTACAGGGGCAATGGCTACACCTTC.

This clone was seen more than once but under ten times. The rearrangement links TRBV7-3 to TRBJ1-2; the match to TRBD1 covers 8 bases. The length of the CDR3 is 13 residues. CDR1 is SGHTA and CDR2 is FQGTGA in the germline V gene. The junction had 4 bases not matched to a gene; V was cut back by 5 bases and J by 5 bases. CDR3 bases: TGTGCCAGCAGCAAGGACAGGGCTTATGGCTACACCTTC. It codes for CASSKDRAYGYTF.

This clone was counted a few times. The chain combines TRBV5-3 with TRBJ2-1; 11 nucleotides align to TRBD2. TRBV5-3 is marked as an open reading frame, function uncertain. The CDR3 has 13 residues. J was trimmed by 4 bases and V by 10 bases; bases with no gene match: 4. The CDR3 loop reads CAPGLAGYNEQFF. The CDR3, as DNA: TGTGCCCCCGGACTAGCGGGTTACAATGAGCAGTTCTTC.

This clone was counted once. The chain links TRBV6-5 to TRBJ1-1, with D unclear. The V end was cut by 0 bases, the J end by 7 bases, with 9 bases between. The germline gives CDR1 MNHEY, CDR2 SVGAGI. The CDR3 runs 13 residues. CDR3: CASSYSNVVEAFF. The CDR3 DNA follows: TGTGCCAGCAGTTACTCGAATGTGGTTGAAGCTTTCTTT.

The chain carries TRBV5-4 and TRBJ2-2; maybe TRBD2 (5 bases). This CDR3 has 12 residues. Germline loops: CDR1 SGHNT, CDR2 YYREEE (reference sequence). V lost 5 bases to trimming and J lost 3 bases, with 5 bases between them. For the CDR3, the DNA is TGTGCCAGCAGGGGAGACACCGGGGAGCTGTTTTTT. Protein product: CASRGDTGELFF.

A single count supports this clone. The CDR3 DNA sequence: TGTGCCAGCAGTTACTCGGGGGCGGGCAATCAGCCCCAGCATTTT. This encodes CASSYSGAGNQPQHF. The V call is TRBV6-5, the J call TRBJ1-5; D perhaps matches TRBD1 (6 bases). Per germline, CDR1 MNHEY and CDR2 SVGAGI. V shed 0 bases and J shed 2 bases, with 8 bases lying between them. This CDR3 spans 15 amino acids.

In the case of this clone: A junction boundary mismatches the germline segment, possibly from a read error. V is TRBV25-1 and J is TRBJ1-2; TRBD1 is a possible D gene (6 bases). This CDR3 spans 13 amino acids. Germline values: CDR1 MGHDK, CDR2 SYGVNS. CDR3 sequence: CASSLGGQTSLAF. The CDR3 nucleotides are TGTGCCAGCAGTCTAGGGGGACAAACCAGCTTGGCCTTC.

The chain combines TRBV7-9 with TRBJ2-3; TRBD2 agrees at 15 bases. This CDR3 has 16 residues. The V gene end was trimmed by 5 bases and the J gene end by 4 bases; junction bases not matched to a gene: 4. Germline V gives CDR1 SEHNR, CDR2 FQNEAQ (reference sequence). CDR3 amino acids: CASSRTSGGAADTQYF. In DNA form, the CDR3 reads TGTGCCAGCAGCCGGACTAGCGGGGGGGCAGCAGATACGCAGTATTTT. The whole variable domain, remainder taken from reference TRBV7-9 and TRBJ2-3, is DTGVSQNPRHKITKRGQNVTFRCDPISEHNRLYWYRQTLGQGPEFLTYFQNEAQLEKSRLLSDRFSAERPKGSFSTLEIQRTEQGDSAMYLCASSRTSGGAADTQYFGPGTRLTVL.

The CDR3 protein is CSVGRGQGKRSYNEQFF. In nucleotides, the CDR3 is TGCAGCGTGGGTCGAGGACAGGGGAAGAGGTCCTACAATGAGCAGTTCTTC. The rearrangement joins TRBV29-1 to TRBJ2-1, with 9 bases aligning to TRBD1. After removal of 6 bases from V and 1 base from J, the junction contained 13 bases not matched to a gene. The CDR3 sequence is 17 residues long. CDR1 SQVTM and CDR2 ANQGSEA come from the germline V gene.

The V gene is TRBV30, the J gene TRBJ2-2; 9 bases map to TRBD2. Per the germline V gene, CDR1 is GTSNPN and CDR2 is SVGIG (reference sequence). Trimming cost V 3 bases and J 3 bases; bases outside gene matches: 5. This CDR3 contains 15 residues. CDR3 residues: CAWRRGGLDTGELFF. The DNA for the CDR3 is TGTGCCTGGAGGCGGGGGGGCCTCGACACCGGGGAGCTGTTTTTT.